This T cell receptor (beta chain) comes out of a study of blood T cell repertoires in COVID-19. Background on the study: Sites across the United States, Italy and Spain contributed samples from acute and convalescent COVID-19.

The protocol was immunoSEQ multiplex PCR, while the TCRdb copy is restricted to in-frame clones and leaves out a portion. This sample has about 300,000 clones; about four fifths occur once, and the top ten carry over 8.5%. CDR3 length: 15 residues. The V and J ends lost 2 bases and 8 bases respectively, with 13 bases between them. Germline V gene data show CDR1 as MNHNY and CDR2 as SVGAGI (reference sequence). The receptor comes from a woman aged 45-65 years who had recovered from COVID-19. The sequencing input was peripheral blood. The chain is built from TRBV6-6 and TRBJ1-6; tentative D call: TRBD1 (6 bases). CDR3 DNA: TGTGCCAGCAGTTACCCCGGTTCAGGGGATTCACCCCTCCACTTT. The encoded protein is CASSYPGSGDSPLHF.